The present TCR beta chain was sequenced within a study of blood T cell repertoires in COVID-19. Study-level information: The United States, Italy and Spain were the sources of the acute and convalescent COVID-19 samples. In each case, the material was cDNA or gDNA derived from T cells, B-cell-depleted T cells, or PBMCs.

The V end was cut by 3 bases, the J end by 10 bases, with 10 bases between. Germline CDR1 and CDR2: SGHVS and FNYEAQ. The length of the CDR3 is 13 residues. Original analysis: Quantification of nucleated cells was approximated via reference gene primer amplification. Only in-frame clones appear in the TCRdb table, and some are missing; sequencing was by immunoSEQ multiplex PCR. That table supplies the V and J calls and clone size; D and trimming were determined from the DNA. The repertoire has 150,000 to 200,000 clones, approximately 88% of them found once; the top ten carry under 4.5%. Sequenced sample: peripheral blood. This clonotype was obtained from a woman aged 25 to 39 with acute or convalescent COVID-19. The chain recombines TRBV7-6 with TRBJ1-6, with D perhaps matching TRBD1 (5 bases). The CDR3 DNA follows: TGTGCCAGCAGCTTGAACAGGCGGTCACCCCTCCACTTT. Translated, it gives CASSLNRRSPLHF. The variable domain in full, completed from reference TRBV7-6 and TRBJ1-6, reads GAGVSQSPRYKVTKRGQDVALRCDPISGHVSLYWYRQALGQGPEFLTYFNYEAQQDKSGLPNDRFSAERPEGSISTLTIQRTEQRDSAMYRCASSLNRRSPLHFGNGTRLTVT.